The 5 T cell receptor beta chains in this list originate from one sample, sequenced in a study of Graves' ophthalmopathy and Graves' hyperthyroidism. Amplification of the TCR beta CDR3 regions used RNA transcripts (as template). RT-PCR in the first round used HTBI primers; a second-round multiplex PCR followed. Each CDR3 protein is one row after TCRdb ran MiXCR on the multiplex PCR reads. The sample lists approximately 700,000 distinct CDR3 sequences; 40% were seen once. Input material: peripheral blood. These receptors came from an adult man with Graves' ophthalmopathy.

This chain connects TRBV5-4 to TRBJ1-6, with D uncertain. The CDR3 contains 15 residues. The germline V gene has CDR1 SGHNT and CDR2 YYREEE (reference sequence). Between the trimmed V and J ends, which lost 4 bases and 6 bases, there was a span of 14 bases. CDR3 in amino acids: CASSTSQILNSPLHF. CDR3 nucleotide sequence: TGTGCCAGCAGCACCTCCCAAATCCTTAATTCACCCCTCCACTTT.

This clonotype came up a few times. This sequence joins TRBV7-9 and TRBJ1-1; D not certain. V lost 5 bases and J 5 bases, leaving 12 bases between the germline ends. This CDR3 contains 13 residues. Germline loops: CDR1 SEHNR, CDR2 FQNEAQ (reference sequence). CDR3 sequence: CASSHLEGTEAFF. The CDR3 region has the DNA TGTGCCAGCAGCCATTTAGAGGGAACTGAAGCTTTCTTT.

This clonotype was found once. One end of the junction fails to match germline, which may point to a read error. The chain recombines TRBV10-2 with TRBJ1-5; unclear D gene. Germline CDR1 reads WSHSY; CDR2 reads SAAADI. The CDR3 spans 15 residues. In DNA form, the CDR3 reads TGTGCCAGCAGCCAAGATTTCAGTAGCGGCCAGCCCCAGCATTTT. Translated, it gives CASSQDFSSGQPQHF.

This clonotype showed up just a few times. The chain couples TRBV12-3 or TRBV12-4 to TRBJ1-1, with 8 bases lining up with TRBD1. The CDR3 sequence is 12 residues long. Trimming at V came to 5 bases and at J to 14 bases, leaving 10 bases not matched to a gene. The chain's CDR3 is CASSIPGQAHFF. CDR3 DNA: TGTGCCAGCAGTATACCGGGACAGGCACACTTCTTT.

CDR3: CASSEGTGHYGYTF. CDR3 nucleotide sequence: TGTGCCAGCAGCGAAGGGACAGGGCACTATGGCTACACCTTC. This chain uses TRBV7-8 with TRBJ1-2, with TRBD1 matching over 9 bases. Germline lookup yields CDR1 SGHVS and CDR2 FQNEAQ. V was clipped by 5 bases and J by 3 bases; unmatched bases: 4. The CDR3 contains 14 residues. Full variable domain (outside the CDR3, taken from reference TRBV7-8 and TRBJ1-2): GAGVSQSPRYKVAKRGQDVALRCDPISGHVSLFWYQQALGQGPEFLTYFQNEAQLDKSGLPSDRFFAERPEGSVSTLKIQRTQQEDSAVYLCASSEGTGHYGYTFGSGTRLTVV.